These 20 T cell receptor beta chains share one sample of origin, sequenced in a study of neurological immune-mediated disorders. TCRdb recomputed calls from the 5' RACE reads with MiXCR, one row per CDR3 protein. The sample includes fewer than 20,000 distinct CDR3 sequences, roughly 15% of them seen just once. The sequencing sample was made of PBMCs. The receptors here all came from a man aged 60-69 years with HTLV-1-associated myelopathy (HAM/TSP).

As to this clonotype: Germline and junction disagree at one end, which may indicate a read error. V usage is TRBV28 and J usage is TRBJ1-1; 9 positions agree with TRBD1. The CDR3 is 16 residues long. Germline CDR1 reads MDHEN; CDR2 reads SYDVKM. In DNA, the CDR3 is TGTGCCATCAGTCCCGGGACAGGGCGTGTTGACACTGAAGCTTTCTTT. This translates into CAISPGTGRVDTEAFF.

This clonotype is labeled as medium-sized. The chain links TRBV20-1 to TRBJ2-2, with D unresolved. This CDR3 is 12 amino acids long. Germline values: CDR1 DFQATT, CDR2 SNEGSKA (reference sequence). The germline V and J ends were trimmed by 0 bases and 2 bases, with 1 base remaining between them. The CDR3 sequence is CSARENTGELFF. The DNA of the CDR3 is TGCAGTGCTAGAGAAAACACCGGGGAGCTGTTTTTT.

This clonotype has at least ten counts. The chain is built from TRBV5-1 and TRBJ1-1; D possibly corresponds to TRBD1 (6 bases). Germline assignment: CDR1 SGHRS and CDR2 YFSETQ. With 4 bases removed from V and 1 base from J, the gap between germline ends came to 11 bases. This CDR3 region has 14 residues. The CDR3 here is CASSPGQSNTEAFF. In DNA, the CDR3 is TGCGCCAGCAGCCCAGGACAGTCGAACACTGAAGCTTTCTTT.

This clonotype is a singleton in its sample. The J gene is TRBJ2-5, the V gene TRBV5-1, with D unclear. V lost 1 base, J lost 2 bases, and 6 bases lay in between. Per the germline V gene, CDR1 is SGHRS and CDR2 is YFSETQ. This CDR3 spans 13 amino acids. The DNA of the CDR3 is TGCGCCAGCAGCTTGAGCCCTCAAGAGACCCAGTACTTC. This translates into CASSLSPQETQYF. The whole variable domain, filled in from reference TRBV5-1 and TRBJ2-5, reads KAGVTQTPRYLIKTRGQQVTLSCSPISGHRSVSWYQQTPGQGLQFLFEYFSETQRNKGNFPGRFSGRQFSNSRSEMNVSTLELGDSALYLCASSLSPQETQYFGPGTRLLVL.

This clonotype was detected ten times or more. The gene calls are TRBV29-1 and TRBJ1-1; D gene unclear. Germline V gives CDR1 SQVTM, CDR2 ANQGSEA. V lost 8 bases to trimming and J lost 6 bases, with 10 bases between them. The CDR3 extends over 10 amino acids. The DNA for the CDR3 is TGCAGCTCGGGAGGGCCTGAAGCTTTCTTT. Its protein product is CSSGGPEAFF.

At least ten counts were recorded for this clonotype. J is TRBJ2-1 and V is TRBV11-3; possibly TRBD2 for D (7 bases). Germline assignment: CDR1 SGHNT and CDR2 YENEEA. The CDR3 loop spans 13 amino acids. V was cut by 0 bases and J by 8 bases, with 8 bases left in between. In nucleotides, the CDR3 is TGTGCCAGCAGCTTAGAAGGGGGGGATGAGCAGTTCTTC. It translates to CASSLEGGDEQFF.

This clonotype was observed many times. The chain employs TRBV27 and TRBJ1-4; D not resolved. From germline, CDR1 is MNHEY and CDR2 SMNVEV (reference sequence). The CDR3 extends over 14 amino acids. V was shortened by 4 bases and J by 4 bases, with 10 bases between the two germline ends. CDR3 sequence (DNA): TGTGCCAGCAGTTCGGAAGGGAGTAATGAAAAACTGTTTTTT. It specifies CASSSEGSNEKLFF.

In this sample, this clonotype turned up many times. The V and J genes are TRBV20-1 and TRBJ2-7; 11 bases are a match to TRBD1. Trimming cost V 6 bases and J 4 bases; bases outside gene matches: 5. CDR3 length: 13 amino acids. Germline V gene lookup returns CDR1 DFQATT and CDR2 SNEGSKA (reference sequence). CDR3 loop: CSAPGTGGYEQYF. As DNA, the CDR3 is TGCAGTGCGCCCGGGACAGGGGGGTACGAGCAGTACTTC.

V usage is TRBV28 and J usage is TRBJ2-5; D uncertain. Trimming took off 3 bases at V and 9 bases at J, with 14 bases between the two ends. Germline V gives CDR1 MDHEN, CDR2 SYDVKM. The CDR3 spans 13 residues. DNA for the CDR3: TGTGCCAGCAGTTTTAGTAGCCCGGCATCCCAGTACTTC. Translating gives CASSFSSPASQYF. Drawing the rest from reference TRBV28 and TRBJ2-5, the complete variable domain is DVKVTQSSRYLVKRTGEKVFLECVQDMDHENMFWYRQDPGLGLRLIYFSYDVKMKEKGDIPEGYSVSREKKERFSLILESASTNQTSMYLCASSFSSPASQYFGPGTRLLVL.

This clonotype occurred many times. The chain has TRBV4-1 and TRBJ2-7, with D perhaps TRBD1 or TRBD2 (6 bases each). CDR3 size: 12 residues. Trimming pared 6 bases from V and 6 bases from J, leaving 12 bases between. Germline V lookup: CDR1 MGHRA, CDR2 YSYEKL. DNA for the CDR3: TGCGCCAGCAGGAGCAGGGGAGGCGAGCAGTACTTC. This gives the protein CASRSRGGEQYF.

This clonotype showed up many times. V usage is TRBV10-3 and J usage is TRBJ2-7; D is ambiguous. The CDR3 consists of 13 residues. Deletions cut 6 bases from V and 5 bases from J, with 14 bases between. The V gene's germline CDR1 is ENHRY and CDR2 SYGVKD. The CDR3, as DNA: TGTGCCATCAGGGGCTCGGTCCCCGACGAGCAGTACTTC. This sequence encodes CAIRGSVPDEQYF.

This clonotype appeared many times. This chain joins TRBV7-9 and TRBJ1-4; the D is unclear. Trimming left V 5 bases short and J 3 bases short, with 13 bases between. The CDR3 is 15 amino acids. The V gene's germline CDR1 is SEHNR and CDR2 FQNEAQ (reference sequence). CDR3 region: CASSPPREPNEKLFF. The CDR3 DNA is TGTGCCAGCAGCCCCCCTAGGGAGCCTAATGAAAAACTGTTTTTT. Looking up the rest from reference TRBV7-9 and TRBJ1-4 gives the full variable domain: DTGVSQNPRHKITKRGQNVTFRCDPISEHNRLYWYRQTLGQGPEFLTYFQNEAQLEKSRLLSDRFSAERPKGSFSTLEIQRTEQGDSAMYLCASSPPREPNEKLFFGSGTQLSVL.

This clonotype was seen ten or more times. The chain uses TRBV20-1 and TRBJ2-7; D is perhaps TRBD1 (6 bases). The CDR3 sequence is 13 residues long. CDR1 and CDR2 (germline): DFQATT, SNEGSKA (reference sequence). The V and J ends lost 0 bases and 6 bases respectively, with 12 bases between them. CDR3 sequence (DNA): TGCAGTGCTAGAGATCCGGGCAGGGGCGAGCAGTACTTC. Translating it yields CSARDPGRGEQYF.

This clonotype was found many times. The chain combines TRBV3-1 with TRBJ1-1; D is ambiguous. The V gene lost 2 bases and the J gene lost 2 bases, with 6 bases spanning the gap. The length of the CDR3 is 13 residues. CDR1 and CDR2 from the germline V gene are LGHDT and YNNKEL (reference sequence). CDR3 loop: CASSQRLNTEAFF. DNA of the CDR3: TGTGCCAGCAGCCAAAGGTTAAACACTGAAGCTTTCTTT.

This clonotype was seen repeatedly, ten times or more. This chain joins TRBV5-1 and TRBJ2-1; 9 nucleotides line up with TRBD1. The CDR3 is 18 amino acids. V shed 6 bases and J 1 base; nucleotides not matched to a gene: 14. CDR1 and CDR2 (germline): SGHRS, YFSETQ. CDR3: CASNLLGTGMESYNEQFF. The CDR3, as DNA: TGCGCCAGCAACCTCCTAGGGACAGGGATGGAGTCCTACAATGAGCAGTTCTTC.

This clonotype was recorded only once. CDR3 loop: CSFEGGTSWDGGIETQYF. CDR3 nucleotides: TGCAGCTTCGAGGGAGGGACTAGCTGGGACGGGGGCATCGAGACCCAGTACTTC. V usage is TRBV29-1 and J usage is TRBJ2-5, with 9 nucleotides matching TRBD2. There are 18 residues in the CDR3. Germline-derived CDR1 and CDR2 are SQVTM and ANQGSEA. The trim removed 8 bases at V and 5 bases at J, leaving 24 bases unmatched.

This clonotype was detected many times. The chain has TRBV4-2 and TRBJ1-1, with D maybe TRBD1 (6 bases). Between the trimmed V and J ends, which lost 0 bases and 0 bases, there was a span of 8 bases. The CDR3 is 15 amino acids. Looked up from germline, CDR1 is LGHNA and CDR2 is YNFKEQ. The CDR3 sequence is CASSQEGGLNTEAFF. The DNA of the CDR3 is TGTGCCAGCAGCCAAGAGGGGGGGCTGAACACTGAAGCTTTCTTT.

This clonotype was found many times. V is TRBV11-3 and J is TRBJ2-1; weak D call: TRBD2 (7 bases). The V end was cut by 5 bases, the J end by 4 bases, with 18 bases between. The CDR3 is made up of 16 amino acids. Germline CDR1 and CDR2: SGHNT and YENEEA. CDR3 loop: CASSVARGGTYNEQFF. Here the CDR3 DNA reads TGTGCCAGCAGCGTAGCGAGGGGGGGAACTTACAATGAGCAGTTCTTC. Together with reference TRBV11-3 and TRBJ2-1, the CDR3 gives the full variable domain: EAGVVQSPRYKIIEKKQPVAFWCNPISGHNTLYWYLQNLGQGPELLIRYENEEAVDDSQLPKDRFSAERLKGVDSTLKIQPAELGDSAVYLCASSVARGGTYNEQFFGPGTRLTVL.

This clonotype was seen repeatedly, ten times or more. CDR3 coding DNA: TGTGCCAGCAGCTTCGCTGGGGATTACTACGAGCAGTACTTC. Translation: CASSFAGDYYEQYF. The V call is TRBV7-2, the J call TRBJ2-7; D is ambiguous. The V end lost 3 bases, the J end lost 3 bases, and 12 bases lay between the germline ends. The CDR3 covers 14 residues. Germline V gene sequence: CDR1 SGHTA, CDR2 FQGNSA.

The CDR3 region has the DNA TGCAGTGGGGGGGCTAGCGGGAGGGATGAGCAGTTCTTC. Protein product: CSGGASGRDEQFF. The J gene is TRBJ2-1, the V gene TRBV20-1, with 12 positions matching TRBD2. Germline CDR1 DFQATT, CDR2 SNEGSKA (reference sequence). V lost 7 bases to trimming and J lost 8 bases; unmatched junction nucleotides: 6. This CDR3 has 13 residues.